This passage covers 2 T cell receptor beta chains from one sample sequenced in a study of shared clonotypes between healthy human individuals. Profiled with immunoSEQ multiplex PCR; TCRdb holds only in-frame clones, not every one. The table has some 680,000 clones, roughly 72% seen once. Specimen: memory CD4+ T cells sorted from blood. The sample's subset: CD45RA-negative fraction. These receptors were collected from a woman aged 30 to 39 in good health.

This clone appeared a single time. This chain connects TRBV4-1 to TRBJ2-7; D unresolved. CDR1 MGHRA and CDR2 YSYEKL come from the germline V gene. V dropped 4 bases and J dropped 7 bases, with 11 bases sitting between them. The CDR3 is made up of 12 amino acids. The CDR3 sequence: CASSPPVGEQYF. The CDR3 DNA reads TGCGCCAGCAGCCCCCCCGTAGGGGAGCAGTACTTC.

The chain carries TRBV4-1 and TRBJ2-1, with TRBD2 identical over 11 bases. This CDR3 has 16 amino acids. The J segment lost 5 bases and the V segment lost 6 bases, leaving 9 bases of the junction unmatched. The germline gives CDR1 MGHRA, CDR2 YSYEKL. The CDR3 protein is CASRPWMTSGDNEQFF. The CDR3 nucleotides are TGCGCCAGCAGACCATGGATGACTAGCGGGGACAATGAGCAGTTCTTC.